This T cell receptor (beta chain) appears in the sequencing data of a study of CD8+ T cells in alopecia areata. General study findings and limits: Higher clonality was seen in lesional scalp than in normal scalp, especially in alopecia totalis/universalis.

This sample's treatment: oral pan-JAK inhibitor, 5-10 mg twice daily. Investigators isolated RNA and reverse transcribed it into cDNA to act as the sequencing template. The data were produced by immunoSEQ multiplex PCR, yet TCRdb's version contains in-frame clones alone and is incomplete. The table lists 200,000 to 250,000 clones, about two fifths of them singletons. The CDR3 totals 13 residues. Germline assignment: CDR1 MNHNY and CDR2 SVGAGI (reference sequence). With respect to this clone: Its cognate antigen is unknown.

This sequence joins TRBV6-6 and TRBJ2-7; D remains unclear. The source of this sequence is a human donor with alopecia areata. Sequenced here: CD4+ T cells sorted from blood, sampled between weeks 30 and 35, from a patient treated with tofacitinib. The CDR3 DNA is TGTGCTCTACCCTATCCCCTCGGGCACGAGCAGTACTTC. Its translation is CALPYPLGHEQYF.